The 30 T cell receptor beta chains below were found in one sample sequenced in a study of T-cell memory formation after mild COVID-19. From the 5' RACE reads, TCRdb called clonotypes with MiXCR, one entry per CDR3 protein. Of 150,000 to 200,000 distinct CDR3 sequences listed, about 15% are singletons. The sample taken for sequencing was PBMCs or a T cell subset sorted from them (not recorded which). The origin of the receptors is an adult woman who had mild COVID-19 (a few samples of this study predate the infection). Cell type and time point are not known.

This clonotype was detected only a few times. This CDR3 is CATSRDRAGVYNEQFF. CDR3 bases: TGTGCCACCAGCAGAGATCGCGCGGGGGTGTACAATGAGCAGTTCTTC. The J gene is TRBJ2-1, the V gene TRBV15; TRBD2 matches 7 bases. Losses at the gene ends were 0 bases for V and 4 bases for J; bases not matched to a gene: 6. Germline V gives CDR1 LNHNV, CDR2 YYDKDF (reference sequence). The length of the CDR3 is 16 residues. The full variable domain, completed using reference TRBV15 and TRBJ2-1, is DAMVIQNPRYQVTQFGKPVTLSCSQTLNHNVMYWYQQKSSQAPKLLFHYYDKDFNNEADTPDNFQSRRPNTSFCFLDIRSPGLGDTAMYLCATSRDRAGVYNEQFFGPGTRLTVL.

This clonotype has a handful of counts. This chain connects TRBV6-6 to TRBJ2-1; 7 bases agree with TRBD2. V was pared by 4 bases and J by 6 bases, with 6 bases of the junction left unmatched. The CDR3 is 14 residues long. Germline assignment: CDR1 MNHNY and CDR2 SVGAGI (reference sequence). This CDR3 is CASSSPPSGNEQFF. The CDR3 coding sequence is TGTGCCAGCAGTTCCCCCCCTAGCGGCAATGAGCAGTTCTTC.

This clonotype appeared a few times. The V call is TRBV15, the J call TRBJ2-7; D uncertain. Trimming pared 5 bases from V and 0 bases from J, leaving 17 bases between. The CDR3 contains 16 residues. Germline CDR1 LNHNV, CDR2 YYDKDF (reference sequence). The CDR3 spells CATSDWAETDSYEQYF. The CDR3, as DNA: TGTGCCACCAGCGATTGGGCCGAGACGGACTCCTACGAGCAGTACTTC.

The chain is built from TRBV7-6 and TRBJ1-6, with D possibly matching TRBD1 (5 bases). With 1 base removed from V and 7 bases from J, the gap between germline ends came to 11 bases. The CDR3 totals 15 residues. Germline CDR1 SGHVS, CDR2 FNYEAQ. The CDR3 here is CASSLEQGLNSPLHF. CDR3 DNA sequence: TGTGCCAGCAGCTTAGAGCAGGGTTTGAATTCACCCCTCCACTTT.

The chain carries TRBV4-2 and TRBJ1-2; a possible D gene is TRBD1 (6 bases). Trimming stripped 4 bases from V and 3 bases from J, with 18 bases between. Germline V lookup: CDR1 LGHNA, CDR2 YNFKEQ. The length of the CDR3 is 16 residues. The CDR3 DNA reads TGTGCCAGCAGCCCCCAGTACAGGGAATACCACTATGGCTACACCTTC. Its protein is CASSPQYREYHYGYTF.

This clonotype was seen a few times. The rearrangement links TRBV7-9 to TRBJ2-7; 9 bases fit TRBD1. The CDR3 is made up of 14 amino acids. CDR1 is SEHNR and CDR2 is FQNEAQ in the germline V gene (reference sequence). Losses at the gene ends were 5 bases for V and 5 bases for J; bases not matched to a gene: 7. The DNA of the CDR3 is TGTGCCAGCAGCGCAGGGACAGGGTACCACGAGCAGTACTTC. As protein: CASSAGTGYHEQYF. The full variable domain, in which reference TRBV7-9 and TRBJ2-7 provide the parts outside the CDR3, is DTGVSQNPRHKITKRGQNVTFRCDPISEHNRLYWYRQTLGQGPEFLTYFQNEAQLEKSRLLSDRFSAERPKGSFSTLEIQRTEQGDSAMYLCASSAGTGYHEQYFGPGTRLTVT.

The chain recombines TRBV11-3 with TRBJ2-6; D not resolved. V lost 1 base, J lost 1 base, and 17 bases lay in between. The germline gives CDR1 SGHNT, CDR2 YENEEA. The CDR3 is 19 residues long. The CDR3 nucleotides read TGTGCCAGCAGCTTAGCTCTTCGAGGATCCCCGTCTGGGGCCAACGTCCTGACTTTC. Residues: CASSLALRGSPSGANVLTF.

This clonotype has a count of ten or more. The V gene is TRBV5-8, the J gene TRBJ2-7; no clear D. CDR3 length: 12 residues. V was pared by 3 bases and J by 1 base, with 5 bases between. CDR1 is SGHTS and CDR2 is YDEGEE in the germline V gene. CDR3: CASSSRSYEQYF. The CDR3 DNA reads TGTGCCAGCAGCTCCAGATCCTACGAGCAGTACTTC.

This clonotype was found many times. The chain combines TRBV6-5 with TRBJ2-5; 7 bases are shared with TRBD1. Looked up from germline, CDR1 is MNHEY and CDR2 is SVGAGI. V lost 6 bases, J lost 4 bases, and 2 bases stayed unmatched. The CDR3 has 12 residues. Here the CDR3 reads CASSPGGETQYF. DNA for the CDR3: TGTGCCAGCAGCCCAGGGGGAGAGACCCAGTACTTC.

This clonotype was picked up a small number of times. The rearrangement joins TRBV10-3 to TRBJ1-5, with 9 bases aligning to TRBD1. The CDR3 extends over 14 amino acids. Germline lookup yields CDR1 ENHRY and CDR2 SYGVKD. After removal of 4 bases from V and 5 bases from J, the junction contained 3 bases not matched to a gene. The CDR3: CAISGDRDYQPQHF. CDR3 nucleotide sequence: TGTGCCATCAGTGGGGACAGGGATTATCAGCCCCAGCATTTT.

This clonotype was seen only a few times. The chain couples TRBV5-1 to TRBJ2-3, with a tentative D call TRBD2 (6 bases). The CDR3 totals 15 residues. Trimming left V 4 bases short and J 4 bases short, with 16 bases between. Germline CDR1 is SGHRS and CDR2 is YFSETQ. The CDR3 region is CASSPGLRGADTQYF. CDR3 sequence (DNA): TGCGCCAGCAGCCCGGGACTCCGAGGAGCAGATACGCAGTATTTT.

This clonotype came up a few times. The chain recombines TRBV20-1 with TRBJ2-7; no clear D. Germline CDR1 is DFQATT and CDR2 is SNEGSKA (reference sequence). V lost 6 bases and J lost 1, with 13 bases in between. CDR3 length: 13 amino acids. CDR3 amino acids: CSARRPESYEQYF. The CDR3 nucleotides are TGCAGTGCGCGCCGGCCAGAGTCCTACGAGCAGTACTTC.

The V call is TRBV29-1, the J call TRBJ2-7; 9 bases line up with TRBD1. The CDR3 extends over 15 amino acids. Germline CDR1 and CDR2: SQVTM and ANQGSEA. The ends lost 7 bases at V and 3 bases at J; junction bases unmatched: 13. The CDR3 sequence: CSAEDPGQGNYEQYF. The CDR3 DNA sequence: TGCAGCGCCGAAGACCCGGGACAGGGAAACTACGAGCAGTACTTC.

This clonotype occurred a few times. This chain links TRBV6-5 with TRBJ2-2; D remains unclear. Trimming took off 2 bases at V and 4 bases at J, with 5 bases between the two ends. Germline V gene data show CDR1 as MNHEY and CDR2 as SVGAGI. The CDR3 is 13 amino acids. The CDR3 DNA is TGTGCCAGCAGTTACAAGTCCACCGGGGAGCTGTTTTTT. It codes for CASSYKSTGELFF.

This clonotype was counted only a few times. The chain links TRBV4-1 to TRBJ2-7, with D possibly matching TRBD1 (7 bases). CDR3 size: 15 residues. Germline CDR1 reads MGHRA; CDR2 reads YSYEKL. V was cut by 3 bases and J by 3 bases, with 15 bases left in between. CDR3 DNA sequence: TGCGCCAGCAGCCAGCCACAGGGGAGGTTCTACGAGCAGTACTTC. Its translation is CASSQPQGRFYEQYF.

The chain uses TRBV11-2 and TRBJ2-1, with a tentative D call TRBD1 (6 bases). CDR1 SGHAT and CDR2 FQNNGV come from the germline V gene. Trimming left V 5 bases short and J 2 bases short, with 13 bases between. The CDR3 sequence is 15 residues long. CDR3 sequence: CASSPTQGPYNEQFF. The CDR3 DNA reads as TGTGCCAGCAGCCCGACACAGGGTCCCTACAATGAGCAGTTCTTC.

This chain links TRBV11-3 with TRBJ2-6, with a tentative D call TRBD1 (5 bases). Trimming left V 4 bases short and J 3 bases short, with 7 bases between. Germline V gene data show CDR1 as SGHNT and CDR2 as YENEEA. The CDR3 sequence is 14 residues long. The CDR3 DNA is TGTGCCAGCAGCTCAGGGAATGGGGCCAACGTCCTGACTTTC. Amino acids: CASSSGNGANVLTF.

This clonotype was seen a few times. The gene calls are TRBV5-1 and TRBJ2-1; TRBD2 matches at 9 bases. The germline V gene encodes CDR1 SGHRS and CDR2 YFSETQ. The CDR3 has 15 residues. The V and J ends lost 1 base and 5 bases, in that order; junction bases with no gene match: 4. The CDR3 DNA follows: TGCGCCAGCAGCTTGAATAGCGGGGGAAACAATGAGCAGTTCTTC. This translates into CASSLNSGGNNEQFF.

The CDR3 spells CASSLDPGLAGELFF. Written as DNA, the CDR3 is TGCGCCAGCAGCTTGGACCCGGGATTGGCCGGGGAGCTGTTTTTT. The chain has TRBV5-1 and TRBJ2-2; a possible D gene is TRBD2 (5 bases). The CDR3 is made up of 15 amino acids. From germline, CDR1 is SGHRS and CDR2 YFSETQ. V was clipped by 0 bases and J by 6 bases, with 12 bases between them.

The chain recombines TRBV18 with TRBJ1-3; TRBD1 aligns across 7 bases. Germline assignment: CDR1 KGHSH and CDR2 LQKENI. The CDR3 spans 17 residues. V lost 5 bases, J lost 2 bases, and 12 bases stayed unmatched. DNA of the CDR3: TGTGCCAGCTCATTTGTACAGGGGATCGGGCCTGGAAACACCATATATTTT. Its protein is CASSFVQGIGPGNTIYF.

This clonotype has only a few counts. For the CDR3, the DNA is TGTGCCACCAGGCCGGGACTAGGAGAGACCCAGTACTTC. Protein sequence: CATRPGLGETQYF. The chain employs TRBV24-1 and TRBJ2-5; 8 positions agree with TRBD2. The CDR3 sequence is 13 residues long. J was trimmed by 4 bases and V by 7 bases; bases with no gene match: 4. The germline gives CDR1 KGHDR, CDR2 SFDVKD.

Note on this clonotype: At one end the junction does not follow the germline gene, possibly because of a read error. The J gene is TRBJ1-5, the V gene TRBV3-1; D not certain. This CDR3 contains 12 residues. The V gene's germline CDR1 is LGHDT and CDR2 YNNKEL (reference sequence). CDR3 nucleotides: TGTGCCAGCAGCCAGAGCAATCAGCCCAAGCATTTT. Translation gives CASSQSNQPKHF.

The gene calls are TRBV12-3 or TRBV12-4 and TRBJ2-3; 8 nucleotides match TRBD1. This CDR3 has 15 amino acids. V was pared by 4 bases and J by 1 base, with 4 bases of the junction left unmatched. CDR3 in DNA: TGTGCCAGCAGTTCATCGGACAGGGGCACAGATACGCAGTATTTT. Translated: CASSSSDRGTDTQYF.

The chain employs TRBV18 and TRBJ2-7; 15 nucleotides match TRBD2. CDR3 size: 14 residues. Germline V gives CDR1 KGHSH, CDR2 LQKENI. V was pared by 3 bases and J by 12 bases, with 6 bases of the junction left unmatched. CDR3 protein: CASSPGLAGGPLYF. CDR3 sequence (DNA): TGTGCCAGCTCACCCGGACTAGCGGGAGGGCCTCTGTACTTC.

This clonotype was observed a few times. The V call is TRBV27, the J call TRBJ2-7; 9 bases are a match to TRBD2. Germline CDR1 reads MNHEY; CDR2 reads SMNVEV (reference sequence). The CDR3 spans 15 residues. V lost 7 bases and J lost 6; bases outside the gene matches: 13. Here the CDR3 DNA reads TGTGCCAGCATACGGAGCGGGAGGAATCTAGGCGAGCAGTACTTC. Translated, it gives CASIRSGRNLGEQYF.

The genes are TRBV27 and TRBJ2-7; D not certain. The CDR3 has 13 residues. Germline-derived CDR1 and CDR2 are MNHEY and SMNVEV (reference sequence). Between the trimmed V and J ends, which lost 3 bases and 3 bases, there was a span of 9 bases. The chain's CDR3 is CASSFGQYYEQYF. For the CDR3, the DNA is TGTGCCAGCAGTTTTGGTCAATACTACGAGCAGTACTTC.

V usage is TRBV28 and J usage is TRBJ2-7; 10 nucleotides agree with TRBD2. Germline V CDR1 and CDR2: MDHEN, SYDVKM. The CDR3 length is 13 residues. V trimming: 2 bases; J trimming: 10 bases; junction bases outside the gene matches: 5. The CDR3 protein is CASSLLAGAFQYF. CDR3 nucleotide sequence: TGTGCCAGCAGTTTACTAGCGGGGGCATTTCAGTACTTC.

This clonotype was recorded a few times. This sequence joins TRBV2 and TRBJ2-4; D gene unclear. The CDR3 is 17 amino acids. Germline V CDR1 and CDR2: SNHLY, FYNNEI. The germline V and J ends were trimmed by 2 bases and 1 base, with 15 bases remaining between them. The CDR3 DNA sequence: TGTGCCAGCAGTGAACAGACCCCCTTGGGGGCCAAAAACATTCAGTACTTC. Protein product: CASSEQTPLGAKNIQYF.

This clonotype occurred a few times. J is TRBJ2-1 and V is TRBV7-9; 9 nucleotides agree with TRBD2. Per germline, CDR1 SEHNR and CDR2 FQNEAQ (reference sequence). The CDR3 has 10 residues. V lost 3 bases, J lost 15 bases, and 0 bases stayed unmatched. CDR3 in DNA: TGTGCCAGCAGCTTGCGGGAGGGGTTCTTC. Translating it yields CASSLREGFF. Supplemented by reference TRBV7-9 and TRBJ2-1, the full variable domain reads DTGVSQNPRHKITKRGQNVTFRCDPISEHNRLYWYRQTLGQGPEFLTYFQNEAQLEKSRLLSDRFSAERPKGSFSTLEIQRTEQGDSAMYLCASSLREGFFGPGTRLTVL.

This clonotype was counted between two and nine times. The chain combines TRBV27 with TRBJ1-1; TRBD1 aligns across 8 bases. With 2 bases clipped from V and 1 base from J, the junction kept 3 bases outside the gene matches. Germline loops: CDR1 MNHEY, CDR2 SMNVEV (reference sequence). The CDR3 loop spans 15 amino acids. CDR3 amino acids: CASSLQDRGNTEAFF. The CDR3 DNA follows: TGTGCCAGCAGTTTACAAGACAGGGGGAACACTGAAGCTTTCTTT.